This TCR beta chain was sequenced during a study of early T cells in non-severe SARS-CoV-2 infection. Details on this clonotype: Its antigen is currently unknown.

One entry per CDR3 protein results from TCRdb running MiXCR on the 5' RACE reads. Found here are some 96,000 distinct CDR3 sequences, about 15% of them singletons; the top ten hold 4.5% to 7%. Germline V lookup: CDR1 SNHLY, CDR2 FYNNEI. The CDR3 totals 12 residues. The V end was cut by 4 bases, the J end by 4 bases, with 6 bases between. Study conclusions and caveats: Anti-spike CD8 specificities were favored by VDJdb matching, whose results missed private and CD4 specificities.

This clonotype was sampled from an adult who was a healthcare worker with PCR-confirmed SARS-CoV-2 infection or an uninfected control (not recorded which). The specimen sequenced was whole blood. The chain couples TRBV2 to TRBJ2-3; D gene unclear. The CDR3 DNA reads as TGTGCCAGCAGTGCGGCGCCAGATACGCAGTATTTT. Protein product: CASSAAPDTQYF.